These 5 T cell receptor beta chains share one sample of origin, sequenced in a study of response to subunit inactivated influenza vaccine. TCRdb fed the RT-PCR reads into MiXCR, producing one record per CDR3 protein. The data contain around 480,000 distinct CDR3 sequences, approximately 11% of them singletons. The sequences come from PBMCs from blood, collected roughly 6 weeks after vaccination. These receptor sequences come from a middle-aged man who received an inactivated influenza vaccine.

In its sample, this clonotype was seen a few times. The chain combines TRBV29-1 with TRBJ2-2; D might be TRBD1 or TRBD2, each matching 7 bases. This CDR3 is built from 14 residues. V lost 7 bases to trimming and J lost 4 bases, with 16 bases between them. Looked up from germline, CDR1 is SQVTM and CDR2 is ANQGSEA. The CDR3: CSARPGGGTGELFF. CDR3 nucleotides: TGCAGCGCCCGACCAGGGGGGGGCACCGGGGAGCTGTTTTTT.

The V gene is TRBV10-3, the J gene TRBJ1-4, with D perhaps matching TRBD1 (6 bases). The CDR3 totals 14 residues. Trimming took 11 bases from V and 5 from J, leaving 18 bases between them. Germline CDR1 ENHRY, CDR2 SYGVKD. The CDR3 DNA reads as TGTGCCTCCGGCCGGGGGCAGGAGAATGAAAAACTGTTTTTT. It specifies CASGRGQENEKLFF.

The table lists this clonotype with many counts. The genes are TRBV27 and TRBJ1-5, with 10 nucleotides matching TRBD1. The CDR3 sequence is 22 residues long. V shed 3 bases and J 3 bases; nucleotides not matched to a gene: 23. The germline V gene has CDR1 MNHEY and CDR2 SMNVEV (reference sequence). Written as DNA, the CDR3 is TGTGCCAGCAGTTTTAGGTCCCTGCTCTGGGACAGGGGTCGAGGGGCCAATCAGCCCCAGCATTTT. Residues: CASSFRSLLWDRGRGANQPQHF.

This clonotype was recorded at least ten times. The chain links TRBV4-3 to TRBJ2-4, with TRBD1 matching 7 bases. The CDR3 is 16 residues long. V dropped 4 bases and J dropped 0; count of bases not matched to a gene: 6. Germline CDR1 reads LGHNA; CDR2 reads YSLEER. The CDR3 loop is CASSLGTGVAKNIQYF. DNA for the CDR3: TGCGCCAGCAGCCTCGGCACAGGGGTAGCCAAAAACATTCAGTACTTC.

This clonotype has only a few counts. CDR3 DNA: TGTGCCAGCAGCCCAGGGGCCTTGGCCCAGTACTTC. Translating gives CASSPGALAQYF. V gene TRBV28 combines with J gene TRBJ2-5; the D gene is possibly TRBD1 (6 bases). Germline values: CDR1 MDHEN, CDR2 SYDVKM. V lost 6 bases, J lost 9 bases, and 14 bases lay in between. The CDR3 is 12 residues long.